This passage covers 30 T cell receptor beta chains from one sample sequenced in a study of OX40 agonist ivuxolimab in advanced cancers. Sequencing was performed with immunoSEQ multiplex PCR; in TCRdb, only in-frame clones are kept and a portion is missing. The data contain tens of thousands of clones, 75% to 85% of them singletons. The starting material was CD4+ or CD8+ T cells sorted from blood, obtained in a trial of the OX40 agonist ivuxolimab. The receptors shown here come from an adult with an advanced solid tumor such as melanoma, head and neck, liver or kidney cancer.

The chain recombines TRBV19 with TRBJ2-5, with 13 bases fitting TRBD2. Per germline, CDR1 LNHDA and CDR2 SQIVND (reference sequence). The ends lost 6 bases at V and 0 bases at J; junction bases unmatched: 7. The CDR3 has 17 amino acids. In DNA form, the CDR3 reads TGTGCCAGTAGGGACCGACTAGCGGGAGGACACCAAGAGACCCAGTACTTC. Translating gives CASRDRLAGGHQETQYF.

The CDR3 DNA is TGCAGCGTTTGGGACCCCGGGGCGCGAAACACCATATATTTT. This codes for CSVWDPGARNTIYF. V gene TRBV29-1 combines with J gene TRBJ1-3; TRBD1 is a possible D gene (5 bases). Germline V gives CDR1 SQVTM, CDR2 ANQGSEA. The V gene lost 5 bases and the J gene lost 5 bases, with 16 bases spanning the gap. This CDR3 is 14 amino acids long.

The rearrangement links TRBV11-3 to TRBJ2-2, with D hard to call. The germline gives CDR1 SGHNT, CDR2 YENEEA. The V end was cut by 7 bases, the J end by 0 bases, with 15 bases between. This CDR3 is built from 16 residues. The CDR3 DNA is TGTGCCAGCACCGATGGGCAGACTGCGAACACCGGGGAGCTGTTTTTT. Residues: CASTDGQTANTGELFF. The entire variable domain, with the rest obtained from reference TRBV11-3 and TRBJ2-2, is as follows: EAGVVQSPRYKIIEKKQPVAFWCNPISGHNTLYWYLQNLGQGPELLIRYENEEAVDDSQLPKDRFSAERLKGVDSTLKIQPAELGDSAVYLCASTDGQTANTGELFFGEGSRLTVL.

This clone was seen a few times. The chain employs TRBV27 and TRBJ1-5; D remains unclear. The CDR3 spans 11 residues. CDR1 is MNHEY and CDR2 is SMNVEV in the germline V gene (reference sequence). CDR3 sequence reads: CASGWLQPQHF. Here the CDR3 DNA reads TGTGCATCAGGTTGGTTACAGCCCCAGCATTTT.

This chain links TRBV7-8 with TRBJ1-3; D remains unclear. The germline V and J ends were trimmed by 8 bases and 2 bases, with 19 bases remaining between them. Germline V gene sequence: CDR1 SGHVS, CDR2 FQNEAQ. CDR3 size: 16 residues. DNA of the CDR3: TGTGCCAGCCTTGCGTCCCTATCGAACACTGGAAACACCATATATTTT. This gives the protein CASLASLSNTGNTIYF.

In this sample, this clone turned up many times. The rearrangement links TRBV4-3 to TRBJ1-2, with D possibly TRBD1 on 6 matching bases. The CDR3 has 16 amino acids. The germline CDR1 and CDR2 sequences are LGHNA and YSLEER. The V and J ends lost 1 base and 6 bases respectively, with 18 bases between them. This CDR3 reads CASSQGAQWTADGYTF. The CDR3 bases are TGCGCCAGCAGCCAAGGAGCCCAATGGACAGCGGATGGCTACACCTTC.

The J gene is TRBJ2-3, the V gene TRBV7-6; 11 nucleotides match TRBD2. This CDR3 contains 14 residues. V gave up 3 bases and J gave up 4 bases; unmatched junction bases: 0. CDR1 is SGHVS, CDR2 FNYEAQ, per germline. The CDR3 DNA follows: TGTGCCAGCAGCTTGACTAGCGGGGCAGATACGCAGTATTTT. Translated: CASSLTSGADTQYF.

The rearrangement links TRBV28 to TRBJ2-7, with D possibly being TRBD1 (5 bases). The germline CDR1 and CDR2 sequences are MDHEN and SYDVKM. The CDR3 spans 12 residues. V was pared by 6 bases and J by 7 bases, with 13 bases between. The CDR3 sequence is CASSQTDGEQYF. The CDR3 DNA reads TGTGCCAGCAGCCAGACAGATGGGGAGCAGTACTTC. The full variable domain, its missing parts supplied by reference TRBV28 and TRBJ2-7, is DVKVTQSSRYLVKRTGEKVFLECVQDMDHENMFWYRQDPGLGLRLIYFSYDVKMKEKGDIPEGYSVSREKKERFSLILESASTNQTSMYLCASSQTDGEQYFGPGTRLTVT.

The V and J genes are TRBV6-5 and TRBJ1-2, with 7 bases fitting TRBD1. The junction had 10 bases not matched to a gene; V was cut back by 5 bases and J by 4 bases. This CDR3 comprises 15 residues. From germline, CDR1 is MNHEY and CDR2 SVGAGI. The CDR3 DNA is TGTGCCAGCAGTCCTATCACAGGGGTGGGCTATGGCTACACCTTC. Protein product: CASSPITGVGYGYTF.

This chain uses TRBV5-6 with TRBJ2-4, with D tentatively TRBD1 (6 bases). CDR3 length: 16 residues. Germline CDR1 reads SGHDT; CDR2 reads YYEEEE. Trimming removed 4 bases at V and 0 bases at J, with 14 bases between. CDR3 DNA: TGTGCCAGCAGCGATTGGGACACCCTAGCCAAAAACATTCAGTACTTC. Translated, it gives CASSDWDTLAKNIQYF.

The rearrangement uses TRBV5-6 and TRBJ2-7, with D possibly matching TRBD1 (6 bases). The CDR3 extends over 15 amino acids. Germline CDR1 and CDR2: SGHDT and YYEEEE. Trimming took 1 base from V and 1 from J, leaving 12 bases between them. The DNA of the CDR3 is TGTGCCAGCAGCTTGAGGCAGGGGTTGTCCTACGAGCAGTACTTC. Translating it yields CASSLRQGLSYEQYF.

The rearrangement joins TRBV6-5 to TRBJ1-1; tentative D call: TRBD1 (5 bases). This CDR3 region has 14 residues. The germline V and J ends were trimmed by 3 bases and 0 bases, with 8 bases remaining between them. Germline V gene sequence: CDR1 MNHEY, CDR2 SVGAGI. The CDR3 reads CASSYQGMNTEAFF. The CDR3 DNA sequence: TGTGCCAGCAGTTATCAGGGTATGAACACTGAAGCTTTCTTT.

The V call is TRBV2, the J call TRBJ2-7, with no clear D. Germline values: CDR1 SNHLY, CDR2 FYNNEI. V lost 9 bases, J lost 1 base, and 13 bases lay in between. The CDR3 is 13 amino acids. The CDR3 DNA is TGTGCCAGTCATTATGACGGATCCTACGAGCAGTACTTC. Translation: CASHYDGSYEQYF.

The chain carries TRBV6-5 and TRBJ2-3; D not certain. Germline V gene lookup returns CDR1 MNHEY and CDR2 SVGAGI. The V gene lost 5 bases and the J gene lost 0 bases, with 9 bases spanning the gap. The CDR3 loop spans 14 amino acids. Here the CDR3 DNA reads TGTGCCAGCAGTGAATTGGGCAGCACAGATACGCAGTATTTT. This gives the protein CASSELGSTDTQYF.

In its sample, this clone is medium-sized. The V and J genes are TRBV10-2 and TRBJ1-2; TRBD1 matches 8 bases. V shed 4 bases, J shed 4 bases, and the junction held 5 bases outside the gene matches. The germline V gene encodes CDR1 WSHSY and CDR2 SAAADI. The CDR3 spans 14 residues. CDR3 sequence (DNA): TGCGCCAGCAGTGGGCAGGGGGCTTTCTATGGCTACACCTTC. This codes for CASSGQGAFYGYTF.

In its sample, this clone is medium-sized. The chain carries TRBV4-1 and TRBJ2-1; 11 bases line up with TRBD2. The trim removed 1 base at V and 10 bases at J, leaving 6 bases unmatched. Germline V CDR1 and CDR2: MGHRA, YSYEKL. This CDR3 spans 15 amino acids. The CDR3, as DNA: TGCGCCAGCAGCCAAGCCCCCTCTAGCGGGAGGGAGCAGTTCTTC. Amino acids: CASSQAPSSGREQFF.

This clone was picked up a small number of times. This chain links TRBV28 with TRBJ2-7, with D tentatively TRBD1 (6 bases). The CDR3 totals 16 residues. V was trimmed by 5 bases and J by 3 bases, leaving 20 bases between them. CDR1 and CDR2 (germline): MDHEN, SYDVKM. The CDR3 region is CASSLPTGGGGYEQYF. The DNA for the CDR3 is TGTGCCAGCAGTCTCCCGACAGGAGGCGGTGGCTACGAGCAGTACTTC.

The chain couples TRBV6-6 to TRBJ2-5, with D possibly called TRBD1 or TRBD2 (5 bases each). Trimming took off 2 bases at V and 2 bases at J, with 9 bases between the two ends. CDR1 is MNHNY and CDR2 is SVGAGI in the germline V gene (reference sequence). This CDR3 comprises 14 residues. The CDR3 region is CASSYLGAQETQYF. The CDR3 DNA reads as TGTGCCAGCAGTTACCTCGGGGCACAAGAGACCCAGTACTTC.

The gene calls are TRBV2 and TRBJ2-3, with D possibly matching TRBD1 (5 bases). V was trimmed by 6 bases and J by 4 bases, leaving 17 bases between them. Germline CDR1 SNHLY, CDR2 FYNNEI. The CDR3 extends over 15 amino acids. The CDR3 is CASSPPAGQADTQYF. CDR3 DNA: TGTGCCAGCAGCCCCCCCGCAGGGCAAGCAGATACGCAGTATTTT. Variable domain in full (rest from reference TRBV2 and TRBJ2-3): EPEVTQTPSHQVTQMGQEVILRCVPISNHLYFYWYRQILGQKVEFLVSFYNNEISEKSEIFDDQFSVERPDGSNFTLKIRSTKLEDSAMYFCASSPPAGQADTQYFGPGTRLTVL.

The rearrangement joins TRBV6-4 to TRBJ2-3, with D uncertain. V gave up 6 bases and J gave up 0 bases, with 7 bases separating them. The CDR3 is made up of 13 amino acids. Looked up from germline, CDR1 is MRHNA and CDR2 is SNTAGT. CDR3 amino acids: CASSAISTDTQYF. CDR3 DNA: TGTGCCAGCAGCGCGATTAGCACAGATACGCAGTATTTT.

The chain combines TRBV11-3 with TRBJ2-7; D unresolved. Per germline, CDR1 SGHNT and CDR2 YENEEA. CDR3 length equals 15 residues. Trimming cost V 4 bases and J 6 bases, with 19 bases left between them. Written as DNA, the CDR3 is TGTGCCAGCAGCTCTAATCGTGTTTCGGTCTCCGAGCAGTACTTC. Protein: CASSSNRVSVSEQYF.

This clone was counted once. The CDR3 here is CASSLTVLPPFNEQYF. CDR3 bases: TGTGCCAGCAGCTTAACCGTGCTACCTCCTTTCAACGAGCAGTACTTC. The rearrangement uses TRBV7-2 and TRBJ2-7; D gene uncertain. Between the trimmed V and J ends, which lost 2 bases and 5 bases, there was a span of 19 bases. The CDR3 covers 16 residues. Germline lookup yields CDR1 SGHTA and CDR2 FQGNSA.

The chain uses TRBV5-6 and TRBJ2-1; D is uncertain. Germline V gene sequence: CDR1 SGHDT, CDR2 YYEEEE. CDR3 length: 13 amino acids. The germline V and J ends were trimmed by 7 bases and 7 bases, with 15 bases remaining between them. The CDR3 DNA follows: TGTGCCAGCGGGGTTTGGCCCCCTAATGAGCAGTTCTTC. Its protein product is CASGVWPPNEQFF.

The CDR3 loop is CASTKKGAGMNTEAFF. CDR3 bases: TGTGCCAGCACTAAAAAAGGGGCCGGAATGAACACTGAAGCTTTCTTT. This sequence joins TRBV5-5 and TRBJ1-1; D might be TRBD1 (5 bases). The germline V gene encodes CDR1 SGHKS and CDR2 YYEKEE (reference sequence). Trimming removed 6 bases at V and 0 bases at J, with 18 bases between. This CDR3 comprises 16 residues.

This chain joins TRBV29-1 and TRBJ1-3; D is uncertain. V was clipped by 0 bases and J by 0 bases, with 9 bases between them. The CDR3 spans 15 residues. Germline lookup yields CDR1 SQVTM and CDR2 ANQGSEA. CDR3 region: CSVEDKTVSGNTIYF. The CDR3 bases are TGCAGCGTTGAAGATAAGACGGTCTCTGGAAACACCATATATTTT.

The chain uses TRBV7-9 and TRBJ2-7; D is tentatively TRBD1 or TRBD2 (6 bases each). CDR1 and CDR2 (germline): SEHNR, FQNEAQ (reference sequence). This CDR3 contains 15 residues. Trimming cost V 5 bases and J 6 bases, with 20 bases left between them. The CDR3 sequence is CASSPFQGGKVEQYF. The CDR3 coding sequence is TGTGCCAGCAGCCCGTTCCAAGGGGGGAAAGTCGAGCAGTACTTC.

The V and J genes are TRBV29-1 and TRBJ1-1; D gene uncertain. The V end was cut by 1 base, the J end by 6 bases, with 9 bases between. CDR3 length: 12 amino acids. CDR1 and CDR2 from the germline V gene are SQVTM and ANQGSEA. The CDR3 protein is CSVEASGPEAFF. In DNA, the CDR3 is TGCAGCGTTGAAGCGAGTGGCCCTGAAGCTTTCTTT.

V and J are TRBV7-2 and TRBJ1-3, with D perhaps TRBD1 (6 bases). Germline CDR1 reads SGHTA; CDR2 reads FQGNSA. V was shortened by 5 bases and J by 4 bases, with 9 bases between the two germline ends. The CDR3 contains 13 residues. CDR3 residues: CASSPGVGNTIYF. CDR3 coding DNA: TGTGCCAGCAGCCCAGGGGTGGGAAACACCATATATTTT.

The J gene is TRBJ1-1, the V gene TRBV6-5, with D possibly being TRBD1 (6 bases). V was clipped by 6 bases and J by 7 bases, with 15 bases between them. The germline gives CDR1 MNHEY, CDR2 SVGAGI. This CDR3 comprises 13 residues. DNA of the CDR3: TGTGCCAGCAGCGGCGGGGGGCCCCTTGAAGCTTTCTTT. Residues: CASSGGGPLEAFF.

The chain is built from TRBV11-2 and TRBJ2-5; the D gene is possibly TRBD1 (5 bases). The ends were cut back, 1 base at V and 5 bases at J, with 14 bases in the middle. Germline V gives CDR1 SGHAT, CDR2 FQNNGV. The CDR3 length is 15 residues. CDR3 loop: CASSLGGEEGETQYF. The CDR3 DNA reads as TGTGCCAGCAGCTTAGGGGGCGAAGAAGGGGAGACCCAGTACTTC.